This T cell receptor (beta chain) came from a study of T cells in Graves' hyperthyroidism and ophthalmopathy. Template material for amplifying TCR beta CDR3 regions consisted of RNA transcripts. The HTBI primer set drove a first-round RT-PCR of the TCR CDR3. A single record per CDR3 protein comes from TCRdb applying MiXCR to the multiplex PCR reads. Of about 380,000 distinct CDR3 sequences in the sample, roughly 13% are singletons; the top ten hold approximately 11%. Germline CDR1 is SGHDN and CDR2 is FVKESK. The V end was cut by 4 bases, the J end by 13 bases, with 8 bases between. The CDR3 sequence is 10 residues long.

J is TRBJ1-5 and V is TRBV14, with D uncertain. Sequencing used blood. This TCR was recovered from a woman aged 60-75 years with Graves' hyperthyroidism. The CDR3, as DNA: TGTGCCAGCAGCCCTTCATGGCAGCATTTT. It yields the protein CASSPSWQHF.